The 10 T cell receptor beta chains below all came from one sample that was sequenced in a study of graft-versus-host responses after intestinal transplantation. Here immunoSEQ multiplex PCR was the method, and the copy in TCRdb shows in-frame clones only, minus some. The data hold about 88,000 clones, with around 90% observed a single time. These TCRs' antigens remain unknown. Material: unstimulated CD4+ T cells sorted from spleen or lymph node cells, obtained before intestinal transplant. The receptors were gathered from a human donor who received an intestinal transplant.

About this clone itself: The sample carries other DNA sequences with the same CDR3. CDR3 protein: CASSPPAGNTEAFF. As DNA, the CDR3 is TGCGCCAGCAGCCCCCCGGCAGGGAACACTGAAGCTTTCTTT. V usage is TRBV5-1 and J usage is TRBJ1-1, with unresolved D. Trimming pared 4 bases from V and 1 base from J, leaving 11 bases between. CDR3 length equals 14 residues. Germline CDR1 SGHRS, CDR2 YFSETQ. Filled out from reference TRBV5-1 and TRBJ1-1, the complete variable domain reads KAGVTQTPRYLIKTRGQQVTLSCSPISGHRSVSWYQQTPGQGLQFLFEYFSETQRNKGNFPGRFSGRQFSNSRSEMNVSTLELGDSALYLCASSPPAGNTEAFFGQGTRLTVV.

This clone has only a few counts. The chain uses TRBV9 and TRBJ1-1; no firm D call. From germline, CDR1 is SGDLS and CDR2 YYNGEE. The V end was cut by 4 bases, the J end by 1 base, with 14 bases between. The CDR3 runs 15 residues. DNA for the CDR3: TGTGCCAGCAGCACCCGTGGGGAGGCGAACACTGAAGCTTTCTTT. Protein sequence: CASSTRGEANTEAFF.

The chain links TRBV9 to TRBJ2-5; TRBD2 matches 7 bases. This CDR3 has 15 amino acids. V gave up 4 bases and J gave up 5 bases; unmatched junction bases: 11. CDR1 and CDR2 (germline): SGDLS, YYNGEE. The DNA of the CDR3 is TGTGCCAGCAGCCGTGGTGAGGGGCGGGGGGAGACCCAGTACTTC. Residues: CASSRGEGRGETQYF.

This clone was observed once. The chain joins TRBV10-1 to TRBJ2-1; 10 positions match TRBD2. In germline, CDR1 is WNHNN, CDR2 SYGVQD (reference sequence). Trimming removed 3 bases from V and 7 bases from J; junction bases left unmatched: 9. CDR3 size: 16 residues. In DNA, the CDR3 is TGCGCCAGCAGTGACTTACAGCGGGGGGGCCCTAATGAGCAGTTCTTC. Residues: CASSDLQRGGPNEQFF.

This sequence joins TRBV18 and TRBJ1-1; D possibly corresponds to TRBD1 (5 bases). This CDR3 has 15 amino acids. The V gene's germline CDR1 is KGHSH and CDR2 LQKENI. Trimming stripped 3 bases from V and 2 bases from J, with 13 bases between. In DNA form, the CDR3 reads TGTGCCAGCTCACCGGGCGACAGCCCAAACACTGAAGCTTTCTTT. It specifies CASSPGDSPNTEAFF.

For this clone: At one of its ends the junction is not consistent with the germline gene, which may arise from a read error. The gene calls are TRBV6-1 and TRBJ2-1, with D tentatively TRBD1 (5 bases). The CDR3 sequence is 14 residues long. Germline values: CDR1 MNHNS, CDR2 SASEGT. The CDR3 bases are TGTGCCAGCCCAGGGCTGGGCCTCAACAATGAGCAGCTCTTC. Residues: CASPGLGLNNEQLF.

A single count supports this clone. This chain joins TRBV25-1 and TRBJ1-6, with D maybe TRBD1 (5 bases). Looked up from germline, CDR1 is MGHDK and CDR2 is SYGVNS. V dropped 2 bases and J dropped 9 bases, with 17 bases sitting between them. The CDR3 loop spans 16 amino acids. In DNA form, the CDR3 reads TGTGCCAGCAGTGAACCCGACATGGGGCTGGGTTCACCCCTCCACTTT. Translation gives CASSEPDMGLGSPLHF.

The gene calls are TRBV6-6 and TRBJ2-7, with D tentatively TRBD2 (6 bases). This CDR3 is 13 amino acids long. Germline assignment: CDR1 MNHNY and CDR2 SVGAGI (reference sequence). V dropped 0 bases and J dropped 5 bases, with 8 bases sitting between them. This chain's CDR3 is CASSYSAGNEQYF. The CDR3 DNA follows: TGTGCCAGCAGTTACTCGGCGGGAAACGAGCAGTACTTC.

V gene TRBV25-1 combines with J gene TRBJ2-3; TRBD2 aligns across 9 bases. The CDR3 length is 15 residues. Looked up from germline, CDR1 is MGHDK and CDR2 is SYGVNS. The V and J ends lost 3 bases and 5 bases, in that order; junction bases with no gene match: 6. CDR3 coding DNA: TGTGCCAGCAGTGACGGCGGGGGGGCCGTAGATACGCAGTATTTT. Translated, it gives CASSDGGGAVDTQYF.

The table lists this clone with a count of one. CDR3 in DNA: TGTGCCAGCAGTGGGCAGCGGGGGGGTTCCTACGAGCAGTACTTC. It is translated as CASSGQRGGSYEQYF. V gene TRBV27 combines with J gene TRBJ2-7; 10 nucleotides line up with TRBD2. CDR1 is MNHEY, CDR2 SMNVEV, per germline (reference sequence). V shed 5 bases, J shed 1 base, and the junction held 5 bases outside the gene matches. CDR3 length equals 15 residues.